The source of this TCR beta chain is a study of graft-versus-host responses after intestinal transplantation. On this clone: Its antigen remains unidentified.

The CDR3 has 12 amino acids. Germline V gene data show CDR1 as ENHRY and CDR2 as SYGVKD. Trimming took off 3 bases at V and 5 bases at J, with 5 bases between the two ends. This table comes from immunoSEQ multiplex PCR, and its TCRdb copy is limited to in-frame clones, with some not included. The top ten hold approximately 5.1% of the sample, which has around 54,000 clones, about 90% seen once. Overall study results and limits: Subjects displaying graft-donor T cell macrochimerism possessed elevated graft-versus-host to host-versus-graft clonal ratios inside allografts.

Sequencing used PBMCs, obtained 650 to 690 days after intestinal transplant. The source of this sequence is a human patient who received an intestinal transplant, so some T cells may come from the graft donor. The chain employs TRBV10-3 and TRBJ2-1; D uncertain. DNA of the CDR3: TGTGCCATCAGTGATAGGAACAATGAGCAGTTCTTC. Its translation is CAISDRNNEQFF.